This T cell receptor (beta chain) is drawn from a study of graft-versus-host responses after intestinal transplantation. Study background: Recipients were all induced with anti-thymocyte globulin, then given tacrolimus and steroids for 3 to 4 years.

Study-wide results and caveats: Early declines in HvG clones that occurred post-transplant were associated with peak circulating GvH clone levels.

CDR3 size: 15 residues. Trimming took 1 base from V and 6 from J; bases not matched to a gene: 6. Germline-derived CDR1 and CDR2 are SGHVS and FNYEAQ. The protocol was immunoSEQ multiplex PCR, while the TCRdb copy is restricted to in-frame clones and leaves out a portion. Of almost 85,000 clones listed, 91% are singletons. Comment on this clone: Its antigen is not known.

This sequence was found in a human donor who received an intestinal transplant. The genes are TRBV7-6 and TRBJ1-1, with 9 bases lining up with TRBD1. Here the sequenced sample was unstimulated CD4+ T cells sorted from spleen or lymph node cells, taken before intestinal transplant. The CDR3 spells CASSLVTGGVAEAFF. The CDR3 DNA sequence: TGTGCCAGCAGCTTAGTCACAGGGGGCGTCGCTGAAGCTTTCTTT.